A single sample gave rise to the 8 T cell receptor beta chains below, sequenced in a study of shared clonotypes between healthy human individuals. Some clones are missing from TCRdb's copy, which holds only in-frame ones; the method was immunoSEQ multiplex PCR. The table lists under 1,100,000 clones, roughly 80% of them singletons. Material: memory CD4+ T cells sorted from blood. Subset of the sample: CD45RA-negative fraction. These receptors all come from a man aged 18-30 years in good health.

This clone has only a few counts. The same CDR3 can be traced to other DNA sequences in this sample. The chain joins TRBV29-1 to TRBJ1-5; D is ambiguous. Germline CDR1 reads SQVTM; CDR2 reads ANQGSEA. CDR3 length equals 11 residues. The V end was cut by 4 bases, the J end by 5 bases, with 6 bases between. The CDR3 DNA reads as TGCAGCGTTGGGGTGGATCAGCCCCAGCATTTT. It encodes CSVGVDQPQHF.

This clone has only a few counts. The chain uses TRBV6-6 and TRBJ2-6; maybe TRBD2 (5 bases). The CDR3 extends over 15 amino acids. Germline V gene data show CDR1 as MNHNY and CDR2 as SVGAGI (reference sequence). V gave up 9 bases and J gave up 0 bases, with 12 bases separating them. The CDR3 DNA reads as TGTGCCAGTAGCGACGGAGCCTCTGGGGCCAACGTCCTGACTTTC. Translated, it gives CASSDGASGANVLTF.

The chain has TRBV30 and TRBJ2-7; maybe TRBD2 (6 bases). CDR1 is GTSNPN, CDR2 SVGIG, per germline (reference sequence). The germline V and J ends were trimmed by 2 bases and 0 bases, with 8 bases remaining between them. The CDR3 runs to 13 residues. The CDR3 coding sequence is TGTGCCTGGAGTCGGGGGATCTCCTACGAGCAGTACTTC. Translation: CAWSRGISYEQYF. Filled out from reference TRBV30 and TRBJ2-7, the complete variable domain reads SQTIHQWPATLVQPVGSPLSLECTVEGTSNPNLYWYRQAAGRGLQLLFYSVGIGQISSEVPQNLSASRPQDRQFILSSKKLLLSDSGFYLCAWSRGISYEQYFGPGTRLTVT.

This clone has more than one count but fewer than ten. The chain's CDR3 is CASSYSSGGQNIQYF. The CDR3 bases are TGCGCCAGCAGCTACAGCTCGGGAGGGCAAAACATTCAGTACTTC. V is TRBV5-1 and J is TRBJ2-4; 8 bases map to TRBD2. CDR1 and CDR2 from the germline V gene are SGHRS and YFSETQ. The CDR3 runs to 15 residues. V trimming: 3 bases; J trimming: 5 bases; junction bases outside the gene matches: 7.

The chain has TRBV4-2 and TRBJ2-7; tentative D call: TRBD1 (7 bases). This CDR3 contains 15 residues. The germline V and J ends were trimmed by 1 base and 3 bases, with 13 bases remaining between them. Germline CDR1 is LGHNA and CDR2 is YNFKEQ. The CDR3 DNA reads TGTGCCAGCAGCCAAGCTTGGCAGGGGGGCTACGAGCAGTACTTC. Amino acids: CASSQAWQGGYEQYF.

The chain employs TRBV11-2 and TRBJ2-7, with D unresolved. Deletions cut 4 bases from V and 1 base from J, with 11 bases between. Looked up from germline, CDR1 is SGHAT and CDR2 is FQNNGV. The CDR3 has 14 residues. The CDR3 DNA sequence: TGTGCCAGCAGCTCACTGACGGATTCCTACGAGCAGTACTTC. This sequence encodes CASSSLTDSYEQYF.

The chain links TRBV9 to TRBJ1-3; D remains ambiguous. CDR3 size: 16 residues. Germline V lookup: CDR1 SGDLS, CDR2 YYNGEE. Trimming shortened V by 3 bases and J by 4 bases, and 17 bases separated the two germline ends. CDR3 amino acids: CASSALGRVTGNTIYF. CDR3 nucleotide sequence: TGTGCCAGCAGCGCGCTAGGCCGGGTAACAGGAAACACCATATATTTT.

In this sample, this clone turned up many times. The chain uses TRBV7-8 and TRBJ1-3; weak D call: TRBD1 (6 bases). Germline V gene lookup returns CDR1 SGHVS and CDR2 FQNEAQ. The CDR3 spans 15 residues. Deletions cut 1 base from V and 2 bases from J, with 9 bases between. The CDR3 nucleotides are TGTGCCAGCAGCTTAGACAGGGCAACTGGAAACACCATATATTTT. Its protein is CASSLDRATGNTIYF.